Here is one T cell receptor (beta chain) with its context. As yet, its antigen is unknown. From germline, CDR1 is LNHDA and CDR2 SQIVND (reference sequence). Trimming removed 11 bases from V and 1 base from J, with 8 bases in between. There are 12 residues in the CDR3. The data stem from a study of cytomegalovirus exposure and HLA in healthy donors. Looking at the study overall: Among the approximately 370 donors who were genotyped, over 70% fell in the genetic ancestry cluster that is associated with self-reported Caucasian donors.

Study-wide results and caveats: Reported performance of the classifier showed diagnosis of cytomegalovirus status with high specificity and sensitivity.

Primers: 60 Vbeta forward and 13 Jbeta reverse. Sequencing was performed with immunoSEQ multiplex PCR; in TCRdb, only in-frame clones are kept and a portion is missing. The table includes 120,000 to 150,000 clones, roughly three quarters detected once. V and J are TRBV19 and TRBJ2-2; the D gene is possibly TRBD1 (6 bases). This receptor was obtained from a woman aged 45-59 years in good health and CMV-seronegative. Source material: PBMCs. The CDR3 DNA reads as TGTGCCGGGGGACAGAACACCGGGGAGCTGTTTTTT. Protein product: CAGGQNTGELFF.